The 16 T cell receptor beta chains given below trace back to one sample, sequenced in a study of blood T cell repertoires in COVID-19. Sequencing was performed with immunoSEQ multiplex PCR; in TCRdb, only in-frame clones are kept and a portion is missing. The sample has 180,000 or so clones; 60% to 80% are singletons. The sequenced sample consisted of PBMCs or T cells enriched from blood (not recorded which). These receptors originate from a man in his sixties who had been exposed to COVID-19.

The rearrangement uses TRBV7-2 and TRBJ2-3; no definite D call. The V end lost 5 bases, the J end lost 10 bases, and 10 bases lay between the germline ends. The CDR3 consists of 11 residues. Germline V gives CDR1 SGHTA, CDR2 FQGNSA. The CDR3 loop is CASSQEVAQYF. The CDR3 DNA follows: TGTGCCAGCAGCCAGGAAGTTGCGCAGTATTTT.

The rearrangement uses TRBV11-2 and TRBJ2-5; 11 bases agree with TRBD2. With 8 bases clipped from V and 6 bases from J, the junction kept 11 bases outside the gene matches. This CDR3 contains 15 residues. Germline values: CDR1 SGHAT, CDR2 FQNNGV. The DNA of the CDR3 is TGTGCCAGCCGAAATCTAGCGGGAGGACTAAAGACCCAGTACTTC. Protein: CASRNLAGGLKTQYF.

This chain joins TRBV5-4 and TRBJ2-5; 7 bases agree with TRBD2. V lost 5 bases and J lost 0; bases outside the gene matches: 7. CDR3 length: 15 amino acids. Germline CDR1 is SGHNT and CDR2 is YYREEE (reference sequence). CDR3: CASSTQRDYQETQYF. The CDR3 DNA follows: TGTGCCAGCAGTACCCAGCGGGACTACCAAGAGACCCAGTACTTC.

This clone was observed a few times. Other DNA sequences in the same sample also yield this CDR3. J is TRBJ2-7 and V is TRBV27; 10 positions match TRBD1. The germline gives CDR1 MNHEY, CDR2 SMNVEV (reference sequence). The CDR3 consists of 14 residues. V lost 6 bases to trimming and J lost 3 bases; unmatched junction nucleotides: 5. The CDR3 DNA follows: TGTGCCAGCAGCCGGACAGGGGGGAGCTACGAGCAGTACTTC. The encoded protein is CASSRTGGSYEQYF.

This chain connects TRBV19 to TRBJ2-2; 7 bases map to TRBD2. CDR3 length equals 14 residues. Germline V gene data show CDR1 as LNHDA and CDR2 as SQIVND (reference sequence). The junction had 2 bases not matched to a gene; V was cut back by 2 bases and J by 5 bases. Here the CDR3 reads CASSILADTGELFF. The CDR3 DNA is TGTGCCAGTAGTATACTAGCGGATACCGGGGAGCTGTTTTTT.

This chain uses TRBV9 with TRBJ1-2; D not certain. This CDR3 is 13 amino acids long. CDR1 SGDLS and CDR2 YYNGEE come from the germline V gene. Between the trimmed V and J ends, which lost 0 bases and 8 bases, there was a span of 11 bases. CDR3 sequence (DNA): TGTGCCAGCAGCGTAGACGGAGGGAGCGGCTACACCTTC. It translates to CASSVDGGSGYTF.

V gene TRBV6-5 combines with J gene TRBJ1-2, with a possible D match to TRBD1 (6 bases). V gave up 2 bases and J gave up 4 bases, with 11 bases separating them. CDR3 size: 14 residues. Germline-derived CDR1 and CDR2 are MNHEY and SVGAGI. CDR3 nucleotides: TGTGCCAGCAGTTACCAAGACAGGTTCTATGGCTACACCTTC. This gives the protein CASSYQDRFYGYTF.

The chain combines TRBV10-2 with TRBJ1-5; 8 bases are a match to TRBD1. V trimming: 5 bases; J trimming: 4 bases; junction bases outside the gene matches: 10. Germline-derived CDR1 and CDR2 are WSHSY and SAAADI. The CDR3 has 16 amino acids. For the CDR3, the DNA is TGCGCCAGCAGTCGGCCGGGGACAGGAAATAATCAGCCCCAGCATTTT. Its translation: CASSRPGTGNNQPQHF.

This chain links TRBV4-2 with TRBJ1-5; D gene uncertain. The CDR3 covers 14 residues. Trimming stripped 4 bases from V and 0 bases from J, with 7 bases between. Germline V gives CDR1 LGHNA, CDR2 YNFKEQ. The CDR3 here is CASSLDRSNQPQHF. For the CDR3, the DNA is TGTGCCAGCAGCCTAGACCGTAGCAATCAGCCCCAGCATTTT.

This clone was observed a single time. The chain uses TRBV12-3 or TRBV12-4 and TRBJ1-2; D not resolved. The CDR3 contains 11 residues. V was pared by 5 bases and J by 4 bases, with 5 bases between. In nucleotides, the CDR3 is TGTGCCAGCAGTGAGGGCTATGGCTACACCTTC. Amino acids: CASSEGYGYTF.

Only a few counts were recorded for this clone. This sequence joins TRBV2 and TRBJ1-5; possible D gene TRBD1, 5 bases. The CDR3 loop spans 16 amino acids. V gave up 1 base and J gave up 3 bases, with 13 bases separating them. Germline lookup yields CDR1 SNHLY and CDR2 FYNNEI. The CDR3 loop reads CASSEGGRRLNQPQHF. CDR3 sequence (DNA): TGTGCCAGCAGTGAAGGGGGCAGGCGCCTCAATCAGCCCCAGCATTTT.

This CDR3 is CASSSLAGVGTGELFF. The CDR3 DNA is TGTGCCAGCAGCTCACTAGCGGGAGTCGGGACCGGGGAGCTGTTTTTT. This chain connects TRBV11-3 to TRBJ2-2; 11 nucleotides agree with TRBD2. The germline V gene has CDR1 SGHNT and CDR2 YENEEA. V trimming: 4 bases; J trimming: 5 bases; junction bases outside the gene matches: 6. The CDR3 runs 16 residues.

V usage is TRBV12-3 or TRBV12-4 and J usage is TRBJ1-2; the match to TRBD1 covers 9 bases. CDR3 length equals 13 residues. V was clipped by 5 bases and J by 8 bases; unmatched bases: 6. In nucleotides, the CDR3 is TGTGCCAGCAGTCCCGGGACAGGGCGGGGCTACACCTTC. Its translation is CASSPGTGRGYTF.

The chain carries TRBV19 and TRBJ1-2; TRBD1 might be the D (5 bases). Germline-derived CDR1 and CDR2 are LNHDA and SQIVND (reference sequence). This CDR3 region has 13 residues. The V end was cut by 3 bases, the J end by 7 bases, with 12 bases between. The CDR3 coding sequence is TGTGCCAGTAGTATGTCTGGGGCCCGTGGCTACACCTTC. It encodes CASSMSGARGYTF.

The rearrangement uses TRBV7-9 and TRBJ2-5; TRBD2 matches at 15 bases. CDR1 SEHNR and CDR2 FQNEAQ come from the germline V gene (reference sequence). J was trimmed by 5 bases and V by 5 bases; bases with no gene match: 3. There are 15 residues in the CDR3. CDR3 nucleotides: TGTGCCAGCAGCCCAGGACTAGCGGGAGGGGAGACCCAGTACTTC. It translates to CASSPGLAGGETQYF.

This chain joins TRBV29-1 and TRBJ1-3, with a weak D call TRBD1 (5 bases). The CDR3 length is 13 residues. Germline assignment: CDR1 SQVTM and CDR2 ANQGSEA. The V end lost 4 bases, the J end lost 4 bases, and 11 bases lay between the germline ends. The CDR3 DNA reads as TGCAGCGTTGGGGAGGGGAGCGGAAACACCATATATTTT. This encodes CSVGEGSGNTIYF.